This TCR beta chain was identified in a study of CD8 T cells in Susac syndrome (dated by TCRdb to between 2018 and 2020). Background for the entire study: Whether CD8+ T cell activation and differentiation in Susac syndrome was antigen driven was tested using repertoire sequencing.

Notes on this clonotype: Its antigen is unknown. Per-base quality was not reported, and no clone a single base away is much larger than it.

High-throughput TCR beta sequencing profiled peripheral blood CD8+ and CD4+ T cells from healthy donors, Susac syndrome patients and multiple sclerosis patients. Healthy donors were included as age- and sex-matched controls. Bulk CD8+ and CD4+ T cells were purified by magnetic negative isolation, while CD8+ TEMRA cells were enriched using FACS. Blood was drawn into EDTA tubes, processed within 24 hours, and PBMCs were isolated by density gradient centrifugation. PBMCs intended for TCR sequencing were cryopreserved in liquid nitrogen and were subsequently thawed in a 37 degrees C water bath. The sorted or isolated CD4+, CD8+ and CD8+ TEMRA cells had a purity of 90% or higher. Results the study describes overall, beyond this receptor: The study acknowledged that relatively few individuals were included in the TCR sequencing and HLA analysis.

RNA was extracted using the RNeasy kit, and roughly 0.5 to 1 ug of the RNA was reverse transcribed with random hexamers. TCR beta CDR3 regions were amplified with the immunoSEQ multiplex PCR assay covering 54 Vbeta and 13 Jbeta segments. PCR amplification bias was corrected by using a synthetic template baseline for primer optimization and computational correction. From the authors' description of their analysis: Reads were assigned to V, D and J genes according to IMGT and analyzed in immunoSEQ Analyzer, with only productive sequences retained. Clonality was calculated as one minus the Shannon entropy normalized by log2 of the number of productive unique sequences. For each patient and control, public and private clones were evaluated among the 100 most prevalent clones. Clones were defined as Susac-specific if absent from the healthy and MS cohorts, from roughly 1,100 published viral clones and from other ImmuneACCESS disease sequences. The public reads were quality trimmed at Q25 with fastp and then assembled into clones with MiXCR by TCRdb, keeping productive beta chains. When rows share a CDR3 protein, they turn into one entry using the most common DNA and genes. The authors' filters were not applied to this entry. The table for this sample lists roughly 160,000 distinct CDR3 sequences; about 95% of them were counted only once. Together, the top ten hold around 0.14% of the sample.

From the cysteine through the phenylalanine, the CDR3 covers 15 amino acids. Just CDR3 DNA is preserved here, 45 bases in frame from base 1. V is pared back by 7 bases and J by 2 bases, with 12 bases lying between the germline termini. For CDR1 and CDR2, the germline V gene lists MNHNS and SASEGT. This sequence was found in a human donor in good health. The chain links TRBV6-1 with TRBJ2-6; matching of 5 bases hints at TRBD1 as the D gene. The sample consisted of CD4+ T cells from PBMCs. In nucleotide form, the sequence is TGTGCCAGCATTCCAGGGAAGGCTGGGGCCAACGTCCTGACTTTC. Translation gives CASIPGKAGANVLTF.